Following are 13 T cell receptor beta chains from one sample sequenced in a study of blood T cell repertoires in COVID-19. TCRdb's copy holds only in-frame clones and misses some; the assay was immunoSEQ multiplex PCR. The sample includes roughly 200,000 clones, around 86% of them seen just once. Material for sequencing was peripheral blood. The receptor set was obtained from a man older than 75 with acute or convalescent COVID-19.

CDR3 DNA sequence: TGCGCCAGCAGCCGTTTACCTAGCGGGCTCCAAGAGACCCAGTACTTC. Its protein product is CASSRLPSGLQETQYF. The rearrangement uses TRBV5-1 and TRBJ2-5; 8 bases align to TRBD2. Germline CDR1 reads SGHRS; CDR2 reads YFSETQ. Trimming cost V 4 bases and J 1 base; bases outside gene matches: 9. CDR3 length: 16 amino acids.

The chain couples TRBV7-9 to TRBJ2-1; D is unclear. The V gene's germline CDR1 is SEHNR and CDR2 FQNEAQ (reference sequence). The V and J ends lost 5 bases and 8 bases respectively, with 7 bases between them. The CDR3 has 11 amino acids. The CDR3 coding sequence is TGTGCCAGCAGCAATCAATATGAGCAGTTCTTC. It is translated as CASSNQYEQFF.

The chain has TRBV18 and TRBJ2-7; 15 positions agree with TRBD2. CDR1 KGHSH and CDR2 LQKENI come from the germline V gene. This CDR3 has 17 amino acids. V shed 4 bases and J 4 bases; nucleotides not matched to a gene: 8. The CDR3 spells CASSHGLAGGPQYEQYF. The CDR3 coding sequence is TGTGCCAGCTCACATGGACTAGCGGGAGGGCCACAATACGAGCAGTACTTC.

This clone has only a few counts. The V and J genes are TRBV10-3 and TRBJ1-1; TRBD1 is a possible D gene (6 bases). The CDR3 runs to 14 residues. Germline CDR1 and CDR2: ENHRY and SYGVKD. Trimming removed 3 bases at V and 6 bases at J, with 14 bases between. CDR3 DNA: TGTGCCATCAGTGAAAGCCAGGGGTTGCCTGAAGCTTTCTTT. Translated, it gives CAISESQGLPEAFF.

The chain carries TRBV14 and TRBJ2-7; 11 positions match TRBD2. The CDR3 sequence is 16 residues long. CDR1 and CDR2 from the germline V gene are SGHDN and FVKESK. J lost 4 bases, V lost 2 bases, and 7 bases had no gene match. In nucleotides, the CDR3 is TGTGCCAGCAGCCAAATTCTTAGCGGGAGGGAATACGAGCAGTACGTC. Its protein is CASSQILSGREYEQYV.

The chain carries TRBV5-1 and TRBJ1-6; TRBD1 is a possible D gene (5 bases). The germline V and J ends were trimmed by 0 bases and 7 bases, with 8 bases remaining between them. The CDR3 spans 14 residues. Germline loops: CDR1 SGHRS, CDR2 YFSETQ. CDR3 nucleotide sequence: TGCGCCAGCAGCTTGGAAGCAGGGAATTCACCCCTCCACTTT. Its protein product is CASSLEAGNSPLHF.

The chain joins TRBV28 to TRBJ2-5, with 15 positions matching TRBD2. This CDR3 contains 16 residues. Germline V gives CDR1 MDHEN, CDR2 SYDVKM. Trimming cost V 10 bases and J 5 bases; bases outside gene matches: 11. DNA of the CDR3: TGTGCCACCTTAGGTGGACTAGCGGGAGGGTGGGAGACCCAGTACTTC. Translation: CATLGGLAGGWETQYF.

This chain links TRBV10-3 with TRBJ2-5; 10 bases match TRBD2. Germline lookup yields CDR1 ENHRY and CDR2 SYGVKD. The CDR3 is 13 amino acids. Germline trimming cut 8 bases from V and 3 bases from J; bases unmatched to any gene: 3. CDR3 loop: CAIGSGREETQYF. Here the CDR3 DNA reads TGTGCCATCGGGAGCGGGAGGGAAGAGACCCAGTACTTC.

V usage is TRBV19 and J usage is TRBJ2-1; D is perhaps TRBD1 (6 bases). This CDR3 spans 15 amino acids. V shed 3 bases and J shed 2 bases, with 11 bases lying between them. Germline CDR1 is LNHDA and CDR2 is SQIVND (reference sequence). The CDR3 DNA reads TGTGCCAGTAGTATCGGCCAGGGGCCCTACAATGAGCAGTTCTTC. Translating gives CASSIGQGPYNEQFF.

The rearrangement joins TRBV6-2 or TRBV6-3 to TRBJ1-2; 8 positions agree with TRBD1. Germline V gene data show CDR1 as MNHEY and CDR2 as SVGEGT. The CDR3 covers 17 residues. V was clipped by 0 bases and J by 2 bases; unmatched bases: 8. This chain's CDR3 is CASSYSSNRGTNYGYTF. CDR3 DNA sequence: TGTGCCAGCAGTTACTCCTCCAACAGGGGGACCAACTATGGCTACACCTTC.

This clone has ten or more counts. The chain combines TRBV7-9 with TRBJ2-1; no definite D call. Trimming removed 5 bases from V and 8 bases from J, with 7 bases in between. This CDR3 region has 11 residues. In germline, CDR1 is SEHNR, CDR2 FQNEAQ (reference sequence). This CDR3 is CASSVFDEQFF. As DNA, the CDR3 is TGTGCCAGCAGCGTCTTCGATGAGCAGTTCTTC.

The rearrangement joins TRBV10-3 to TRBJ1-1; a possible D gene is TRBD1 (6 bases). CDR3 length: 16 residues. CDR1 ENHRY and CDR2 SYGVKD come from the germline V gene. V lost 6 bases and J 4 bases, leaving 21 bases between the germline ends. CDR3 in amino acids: CAIRPQTGRGATEAFF. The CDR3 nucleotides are TGTGCCATCAGGCCCCAAACAGGGAGAGGGGCCACTGAAGCTTTCTTT.

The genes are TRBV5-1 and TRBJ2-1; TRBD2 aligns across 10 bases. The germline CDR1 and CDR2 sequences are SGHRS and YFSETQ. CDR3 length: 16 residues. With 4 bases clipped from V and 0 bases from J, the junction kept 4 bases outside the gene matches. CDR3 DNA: TGCGCCAGCAGCAAACTAGCGGGGCTCTCCTACAATGAGCAGTTCTTC. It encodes CASSKLAGLSYNEQFF.